The TCR beta chain described here comes from a study of OX40 agonist ivuxolimab in advanced cancers. V lost 4 bases and J lost 4; bases outside the gene matches: 12. The CDR3 has 16 residues. CDR1 and CDR2 (germline): MNHNS, SASEGT. In regard to this clone: Its matching antigen is unknown.

Measured with immunoSEQ multiplex PCR; TCRdb has only the in-frame clones, and not every one. The sample has roughly 45,000 clones, around 88% seen once. Study-wide points: In general, CD8+ T cells held more expanded clones than CD4+ did, on average. Both CD4+ and CD8+ T cell populations in blood had undergone clonal expansion by week 6 at 0.1 to 3.0 mg/kg. Some of the lowest clonal expansion was seen in partial responders at 0.1-3.0 mg/kg.

Material: CD4+ or CD8+ T cells sorted from blood, obtained in a trial of the OX40 agonist ivuxolimab. The chain has TRBV6-1 and TRBJ1-2; 7 bases are shared with TRBD1. This clonotype originated in an adult with an advanced solid tumor such as melanoma, head and neck, liver or kidney cancer. In DNA, the CDR3 is TGTGCCAGCAGTGGGGGAGCGGGACAGCCGTTCTATGGCTACACCTTC. This codes for CASSGGAGQPFYGYTF.